The source of this T cell receptor beta chain is a study of blood T cell repertoires in COVID-19. Study details: COVID-19 samples collected from the United States, Italy and Spain covered acute and convalescent phases. In each case, the material was cDNA or gDNA derived from T cells, B-cell-depleted T cells, or PBMCs.

Trimming took off 4 bases at V and 5 bases at J, with 12 bases between the two ends. The germline CDR1 and CDR2 sequences are SGHRS and YFSETQ. This CDR3 spans 13 amino acids. Seattle enrolled patients during active infection and tracked them longitudinally. Study processing details: Scientists estimated how many nucleated cells there were by amplifying reference gene primers. Sequenced by immunoSEQ multiplex PCR; TCRdb stores in-frame clones only, minus some. The DNA was the basis for D and trimming; V, J and clone size are from that table. The table has about 430,000 clones, 80% to 90% seen once. This receptor was taken from a man between 18 and 29 years old with COVID-19, enrolled during active disease. Sequencing was performed on peripheral blood. This sequence joins TRBV5-1 and TRBJ2-5, with a possible D match to TRBD2 (5 bases). For the CDR3, the DNA is TGCGCCAGCAGCCCGCGGGTGGCGGAGACCCAGTACTTC. It codes for CASSPRVAETQYF.